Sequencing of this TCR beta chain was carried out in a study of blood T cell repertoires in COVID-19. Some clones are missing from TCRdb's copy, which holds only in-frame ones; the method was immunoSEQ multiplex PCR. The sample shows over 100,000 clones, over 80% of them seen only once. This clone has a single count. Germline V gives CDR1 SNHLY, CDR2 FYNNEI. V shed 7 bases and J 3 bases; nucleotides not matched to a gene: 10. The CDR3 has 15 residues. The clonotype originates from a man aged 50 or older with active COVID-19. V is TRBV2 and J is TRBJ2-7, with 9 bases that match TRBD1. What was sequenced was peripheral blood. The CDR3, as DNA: TGTGCCAGCACCCTGGTGAGGGGACAGGGCTACGAGCAGTACTTC. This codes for CASTLVRGQGYEQYF.